A single sample is the source of the 26 T cell receptor beta chains below, sequenced in a study of OX40 agonist ivuxolimab in advanced cancers. Sequenced by immunoSEQ multiplex PCR; TCRdb stores in-frame clones only, minus some. This table holds 20,000 to 25,000 clones, roughly 90% found once. The specimen was CD4+ or CD8+ T cells sorted from blood, collected in a trial of the OX40 agonist ivuxolimab. All receptors come from an adult with an advanced solid tumor such as melanoma, head and neck, liver or kidney cancer.

This rearrangement joins TRBV7-9 to TRBJ2-7; 7 bases map to TRBD2. This CDR3 has 14 residues. CDR1 and CDR2 (germline): SEHNR, FQNEAQ (reference sequence). The V gene end was trimmed by 3 bases and the J gene end by 1 base; junction bases not matched to a gene: 3. CDR3 amino acids: CASSFGTTSYEQYF. CDR3 bases: TGTGCCAGCAGCTTCGGGACTACTTCCTACGAGCAGTACTTC.

The chain couples TRBV5-1 to TRBJ1-2; D remains unclear. Germline-derived CDR1 and CDR2 are SGHRS and YFSETQ. V shed 5 bases and J shed 3 bases, with 8 bases lying between them. The CDR3 is 12 amino acids. CDR3 sequence reads: CASREGDYGYTF. The CDR3 nucleotides are TGCGCCAGCAGGGAAGGAGACTATGGCTACACCTTC. Complete variable domain (other parts from reference TRBV5-1 and TRBJ1-2): KAGVTQTPRYLIKTRGQQVTLSCSPISGHRSVSWYQQTPGQGLQFLFEYFSETQRNKGNFPGRFSGRQFSNSRSEMNVSTLELGDSALYLCASREGDYGYTFGSGTRLTVV.

The chain couples TRBV27 to TRBJ2-7; no clear D. The CDR3 extends over 14 amino acids. Looked up from germline, CDR1 is MNHEY and CDR2 is SMNVEV (reference sequence). The V gene lost 4 bases and the J gene lost 2 bases, with 12 bases spanning the gap. DNA for the CDR3: TGTGCCAGCAGTTCCTCCTTCCGCCCCTACGAGCAGTACTTC. It yields the protein CASSSSFRPYEQYF.

This chain joins TRBV7-2 and TRBJ2-5, with D perhaps given as TRBD1 or TRBD2 (7 bases each). The CDR3 consists of 14 residues. CDR1 is SGHTA and CDR2 is FQGNSA in the germline V gene. The germline V and J ends were trimmed by 3 bases and 2 bases, with 10 bases remaining between them. The CDR3 nucleotides are TGTGCCAGCAGCTTCCAGGGGGGGCAAGAGACCCAGTACTTC. Encoded protein: CASSFQGGQETQYF.

The rearrangement links TRBV7-2 to TRBJ1-2, with D possibly being TRBD1 (5 bases). This CDR3 is built from 15 residues. The V gene lost 1 base and the J gene lost 6 bases, with 15 bases spanning the gap. The V gene's germline CDR1 is SGHTA and CDR2 FQGNSA. The CDR3 reads CASSLDPVGGDGYTF. The CDR3 DNA reads TGTGCCAGCAGCTTAGACCCTGTGGGGGGAGATGGCTACACCTTC.

The V gene is TRBV18, the J gene TRBJ1-2; D unresolved. The germline gives CDR1 KGHSH, CDR2 LQKENI. Trimming removed 2 bases from V and 5 bases from J, with 6 bases in between. The CDR3 has 12 residues. The CDR3 loop reads CASSPRDYGYTF. The CDR3 nucleotides read TGTGCCAGCTCACCAAGGGATTATGGCTACACCTTC.

The chain combines TRBV30 with TRBJ1-5; unclear D gene. The CDR3 is 14 amino acids. In germline, CDR1 is GTSNPN, CDR2 SVGIG (reference sequence). V was cut by 2 bases and J by 0 bases, with 8 bases left in between. CDR3 in amino acids: CAWSLTYSNQPQHF. The CDR3, as DNA: TGTGCCTGGAGTTTGACGTATAGCAATCAGCCCCAGCATTTT. The full variable domain, in which reference TRBV30 and TRBJ1-5 provide the parts outside the CDR3, is SQTIHQWPATLVQPVGSPLSLECTVEGTSNPNLYWYRQAAGRGLQLLFYSVGIGQISSEVPQNLSASRPQDRQFILSSKKLLLSDSGFYLCAWSLTYSNQPQHFGDGTRLSIL.

CDR3 sequence: CASSPWGGTDTQYF. The CDR3 DNA reads TGTGCCAGCAGTCCTTGGGGGGGCACAGATACGCAGTATTTT. This chain links TRBV5-6 with TRBJ2-3; possible D gene TRBD2, 6 bases. Germline assignment: CDR1 SGHDT and CDR2 YYEEEE. With 5 bases removed from V and 1 base from J, the gap between germline ends came to 11 bases. The CDR3 spans 14 residues.

The chain carries TRBV27 and TRBJ2-3; possibly TRBD2 for D (5 bases). The CDR3 is 14 residues long. Germline V gene data show CDR1 as MNHEY and CDR2 as SMNVEV (reference sequence). Trimming shortened V by 4 bases and J by 3 bases, and 11 bases separated the two germline ends. Here the CDR3 reads CASSSLVGTDTQYF. Written as DNA, the CDR3 is TGTGCCAGCAGTTCACTAGTTGGTACAGATACGCAGTATTTT.

This clone was found a few times. Other nucleotide sequences from this sample produce the same CDR3. The chain recombines TRBV19 with TRBJ1-6; 8 positions match TRBD1. The V gene end was trimmed by 5 bases and the J gene end by 8 bases; junction bases not matched to a gene: 5. The germline gives CDR1 LNHDA, CDR2 SQIVND (reference sequence). CDR3 length: 14 residues. For the CDR3, the DNA is TGTGCCAGTAGTGGACAGGGAGGGGATTCACCCCTCCACTTT. It yields the protein CASSGQGGDSPLHF.

The rearrangement uses TRBV10-3 and TRBJ2-7; unclear D gene. The germline V gene has CDR1 ENHRY and CDR2 SYGVKD. V lost 5 bases to trimming and J lost 7 bases, with 12 bases between them. CDR3 size: 12 residues. CDR3 in DNA: TGTGCCATCAGTCCCGGGTTGAGGGAGCAGTACTTC. Translation gives CAISPGLREQYF.

This rearrangement joins TRBV10-3 to TRBJ2-2, with D unclear. The CDR3 length is 15 residues. V lost 0 bases to trimming and J lost 6 bases, with 11 bases between them. Germline CDR1 is ENHRY and CDR2 is SYGVKD. The CDR3 here is CAISESTTTSGELFF. The CDR3 DNA is TGTGCCATCAGTGAGTCAACCACTACGTCCGGGGAGCTGTTTTTT.

The chain carries TRBV7-3 and TRBJ2-1; possibly TRBD2 for D (5 bases). From germline, CDR1 is SGHTA and CDR2 FQGTGA. The CDR3 consists of 13 residues. V dropped 2 bases and J dropped 8 bases, with 10 bases sitting between them. The CDR3: CASSLLGADEQFF. CDR3 sequence (DNA): TGTGCCAGCAGCTTATTGGGAGCCGATGAGCAGTTCTTC.

In its sample, this clone was seen once. The genes are TRBV6-5 and TRBJ2-7; TRBD1 agrees at 8 bases. V was pared by 3 bases and J by 2 bases, with 3 bases of the junction left unmatched. The CDR3 spans 14 residues. Germline V gene lookup returns CDR1 MNHEY and CDR2 SVGAGI. CDR3 nucleotides: TGTGCCAGCAGTTATGGGACAGGACCCTACGAGCAGTACTTC. Residues: CASSYGTGPYEQYF.

This chain uses TRBV5-1 with TRBJ2-1; 10 nucleotides align to TRBD2. This CDR3 contains 14 residues. CDR1 SGHRS and CDR2 YFSETQ come from the germline V gene. The V segment lost 4 bases and the J segment 6 bases; nucleotides outside the gene matches: 4. CDR3 coding DNA: TGCGCCAGCAGCCGGAGCGGGGGGGTCAATGAGCAGTTCTTC. It specifies CASSRSGGVNEQFF.

The chain links TRBV13 to TRBJ1-2; the match to TRBD1 covers 10 bases. This CDR3 has 14 residues. V lost 5 bases, J lost 5 bases, and 5 bases stayed unmatched. Germline CDR1 is PRHDT and CDR2 is FYEKMQ (reference sequence). In nucleotides, the CDR3 is TGTGCCAGCAGCCGGACAGGGGGTGCTTATGGCTACACCTTC. Translation gives CASSRTGGAYGYTF.

This chain's CDR3 is CASSEETGGYEQFF. CDR3 sequence (DNA): TGTGCCAGCAGTGAAGAAACAGGGGGATACGAGCAGTTCTTC. This sequence joins TRBV6-1 and TRBJ2-1, with 8 bases aligning to TRBD1. The CDR3 is made up of 14 amino acids. CDR1 is MNHNS, CDR2 SASEGT, per germline. Trimming at V came to 1 base and at J to 10 bases, leaving 6 bases not matched to a gene.

This chain uses TRBV5-1 with TRBJ2-3; a possible D gene is TRBD1 (6 bases). Germline V lookup: CDR1 SGHRS, CDR2 YFSETQ. This CDR3 has 15 amino acids. The V end lost 7 bases, the J end lost 1 base, and 16 bases lay between the germline ends. The CDR3 protein is CASSEGRGGTDTQYF. The CDR3 bases are TGCGCCAGCTCCGAAGGCAGGGGTGGCACAGATACGCAGTATTTT.

CDR3 sequence (DNA): TGTGCCAGCAGCTTGGATCAGACAGGACTCACAGATACGCAGTATTTT. This gives the protein CASSLDQTGLTDTQYF. The rearrangement links TRBV5-4 to TRBJ2-3; tentative D call: TRBD1 (6 bases). This CDR3 has 16 residues. The V gene's germline CDR1 is SGHNT and CDR2 YYREEE (reference sequence). V was pared by 0 bases and J by 2 bases, with 13 bases between.

This chain joins TRBV4-1 and TRBJ1-2; TRBD1 is a possible D gene (6 bases). This CDR3 comprises 15 residues. The germline CDR1 and CDR2 sequences are MGHRA and YSYEKL. Trimming left V 4 bases short and J 2 bases short, with 14 bases between. CDR3 sequence: CASSPPLRGNYGYTF. The CDR3 nucleotides read TGCGCCAGCAGCCCCCCACTGAGGGGGAACTATGGCTACACCTTC.

The rearrangement uses TRBV6-5 and TRBJ2-7; no clear D gene. This CDR3 region has 12 residues. V was shortened by 6 bases and J by 0 bases, with 6 bases between the two germline ends. Germline CDR1 and CDR2: MNHEY and SVGAGI. The CDR3 DNA follows: TGTGCCAGCAGCTCTAGCTCCTACGAGCAGTACTTC. This codes for CASSSSSYEQYF.

V gene TRBV5-1 combines with J gene TRBJ2-7; 9 positions match TRBD1. Trimming at V came to 0 bases and at J to 4 bases, leaving 5 bases not matched to a gene. Germline V gene lookup returns CDR1 SGHRS and CDR2 YFSETQ. The CDR3 has 15 amino acids. The chain's CDR3 is CASSLEGTGFYEQYF. The DNA for the CDR3 is TGCGCCAGCAGCTTGGAAGGGACAGGGTTTTACGAGCAGTACTTC.

Only one count was recorded for this clone. The chain couples TRBV11-2 to TRBJ1-4; the D is unclear. Germline V gene sequence: CDR1 SGHAT, CDR2 FQNNGV. The CDR3 has 13 residues. Deletions cut 5 bases from V and 7 bases from J, with 11 bases between. The CDR3 sequence: CASSPRPSEKLFF. The CDR3 DNA reads as TGTGCCAGCAGCCCTCGACCAAGTGAAAAACTGTTTTTT.

The V gene is TRBV11-1, the J gene TRBJ2-7; D remains ambiguous. The V end was cut by 1 base, the J end by 3 bases, with 4 bases between. CDR1 and CDR2 (germline): SGHAT, FQDESV (reference sequence). The CDR3 contains 12 residues. The chain's CDR3 is CASSLGNYEQYF. DNA for the CDR3: TGTGCCAGCAGCTTAGGGAACTACGAGCAGTACTTC.

CDR3 DNA: TGTGCCAGCAGCAGACAGGCATACGAGCAGTACTTC. It codes for CASSRQAYEQYF. The chain has TRBV11-2 and TRBJ2-7, with a possible D match to TRBD1 (6 bases). Germline assignment: CDR1 SGHAT and CDR2 FQNNGV. V dropped 5 bases and J dropped 4 bases, with 9 bases sitting between them. This CDR3 is 12 amino acids long.

V and J are TRBV2 and TRBJ2-7; tentative D call: TRBD1 (7 bases). Trimming removed 6 bases from V and 4 bases from J, with 16 bases in between. This CDR3 has 14 residues. Germline V gene data show CDR1 as SNHLY and CDR2 as FYNNEI. The CDR3 DNA is TGTGCCAGCAGGGGGGCGGGACAGTTTTACGAGCAGTACTTC. Translation: CASRGAGQFYEQYF.